What follows are 19 T cell receptor beta chains derived from one specimen sequenced in a study of blood T cell repertoires in COVID-19. The method was immunoSEQ multiplex PCR; TCRdb's version includes in-frame clones alone and lacks a portion of them. The repertoire holds about 89,000 clones, with roughly 79% as singletons. Material for sequencing was peripheral blood. All receptors come from a man between 65 and 85 years old with acute or convalescent COVID-19.

The rearrangement joins TRBV6-5 to TRBJ1-1; D might be TRBD1 (6 bases). V lost 5 bases, J lost 1 base, and 14 bases lay in between. This CDR3 region has 15 residues. Germline V gene lookup returns CDR1 MNHEY and CDR2 SVGAGI. The CDR3 coding sequence is TGTGCCAGCAGTCCCCGGGACACCAAGAACACTGAAGCTTTCTTT. Translation: CASSPRDTKNTEAFF.

The chain employs TRBV24-1 and TRBJ1-2; 12 bases are a match to TRBD1. Germline V gene data show CDR1 as KGHDR and CDR2 as SFDVKD. The J segment lost 4 bases and the V segment lost 6 bases, leaving 8 bases of the junction unmatched. This CDR3 has 16 amino acids. Here the CDR3 reads CATSPTGQGAAYGYTF. The CDR3 coding sequence is TGTGCCACCAGTCCCACGGGACAGGGGGCCGCCTATGGCTACACCTTC.

The chain couples TRBV27 to TRBJ2-7, with D perhaps matching TRBD2 (5 bases). V was clipped by 2 bases and J by 2 bases, with 16 bases between them. Germline-derived CDR1 and CDR2 are MNHEY and SMNVEV (reference sequence). The CDR3 sequence is 16 residues long. CDR3 region: CASSLGTGMDTYEQYF. The CDR3 DNA follows: TGTGCCAGCAGTTTAGGTACCGGGATGGATACCTACGAGCAGTACTTC.

The J gene is TRBJ2-7, the V gene TRBV4-2, with 8 bases matching TRBD2. J was trimmed by 6 bases and V by 0 bases; bases with no gene match: 10. There are 16 residues in the CDR3. The germline CDR1 and CDR2 sequences are LGHNA and YNFKEQ. The chain's CDR3 is CASSQDLGGGLPEQYF. The DNA of the CDR3 is TGTGCCAGCAGCCAAGATCTCGGCGGGGGGCTTCCCGAGCAGTACTTC.

This chain uses TRBV3-1 (or the pseudogene TRBV3-2) with TRBJ1-2; 10 bases map to TRBD1. Germline V gene sequence: CDR1 LGHDT, CDR2 YNNKEL (reference sequence). The V gene end was trimmed by 4 bases and the J gene end by 8 bases; junction bases not matched to a gene: 4. CDR3 size: 13 residues. DNA of the CDR3: TGTGCCAGCAGCCCGAGGACAGGGGGGGGCTACACCTTC. Translated, it gives CASSPRTGGGYTF.

The chain is built from TRBV5-4 and TRBJ2-1; no firm D call. The V end lost 0 bases, the J end lost 4 bases, and 8 bases lay between the germline ends. The V gene's germline CDR1 is SGHNT and CDR2 YYREEE (reference sequence). The CDR3 runs to 14 residues. The CDR3 nucleotides are TGTGCCAGCAGCTTGGATTCTAGGTACAATGAGCAGTTCTTC. It specifies CASSLDSRYNEQFF.

This chain uses TRBV11-2 with TRBJ2-7, with unresolved D. In germline, CDR1 is SGHAT, CDR2 FQNNGV. V lost 3 bases and J lost 3, with 6 bases in between. This CDR3 has 12 residues. The CDR3 bases are TGTGCCAGCAGCTTGAGTAACTACGAGCAGTACTTC. Protein: CASSLSNYEQYF. The full variable domain, with the rest looked up from reference TRBV11-2 and TRBJ2-7, is EAGVAQSPRYKIIEKRQSVAFWCNPISGHATLYWYQQILGQGPKLLIQFQNNGVVDDSQLPKDRFSAERLKGVDSTLKIQPAKLEDSAVYLCASSLSNYEQYFGPGTRLTVT.

The table lists this clone with a count of one. The chain has TRBV9 and TRBJ1-6, with a tentative D call TRBD1 (5 bases). Per germline, CDR1 SGDLS and CDR2 YYNGEE. This CDR3 spans 13 amino acids. V was clipped by 3 bases and J by 7 bases, with 8 bases between them. The CDR3 is CASSATGNSPLHF. CDR3 coding DNA: TGTGCCAGCAGCGCCACAGGAAATTCACCCCTCCACTTT.

The chain is built from TRBV20-1 and TRBJ1-2; possible D gene TRBD1, 5 bases. V was cut by 4 bases and J by 6 bases, with 15 bases left in between. Germline V gene sequence: CDR1 DFQATT, CDR2 SNEGSKA (reference sequence). This CDR3 is built from 13 residues. The CDR3 region has the DNA TGCAGTGCTATTGAGGGCAGGGTTGATGGCTACACCTTC. Translating gives CSAIEGRVDGYTF.

The V call is TRBV7-8, the J call TRBJ1-5; D may be TRBD1 (6 bases). The CDR3 extends over 15 amino acids. The V and J ends lost 1 base and 2 bases respectively, with 9 bases between them. CDR1 is SGHVS and CDR2 is FQNEAQ in the germline V gene. The CDR3 nucleotides are TGTGCCAGCAGCTTAGGGAACAGGGGCAATCAGCCCCAGCATTTT. Translated, it gives CASSLGNRGNQPQHF.

The count of this clone is one. The gene calls are TRBV5-1 and TRBJ1-2; D is perhaps TRBD1 (6 bases). The CDR3 has 13 residues. Looked up from germline, CDR1 is SGHRS and CDR2 is YFSETQ. V shed 4 bases and J shed 4 bases, with 11 bases lying between them. This chain's CDR3 is CASSPEGGYGYTF. CDR3 DNA: TGCGCCAGCAGCCCCGAAGGGGGCTATGGCTACACCTTC.

V is TRBV7-9 and J is TRBJ2-1; 12 nucleotides align to TRBD1. This CDR3 contains 17 residues. After removal of 0 bases from V and 10 bases from J, the junction contained 10 bases not matched to a gene. Germline V CDR1 and CDR2: SEHNR, FQNEAQ (reference sequence). The CDR3 is CASSLAGTGGPFSEQFF. In nucleotides, the CDR3 is TGTGCCAGCAGCTTAGCGGGGACAGGGGGCCCCTTCTCCGAGCAGTTCTTC.

This chain connects TRBV18 to TRBJ1-2; 7 bases agree with TRBD1. Germline CDR1 is KGHSH and CDR2 is LQKENI. This CDR3 has 16 residues. The trim removed 3 bases at V and 6 bases at J, leaving 13 bases unmatched. The CDR3 protein is CASSPPLPGQRNGYTF. CDR3 nucleotides: TGTGCCAGCTCACCGCCGCTCCCGGGACAGAGAAATGGCTACACCTTC.

This clone has just one count. The genes are TRBV20-1 and TRBJ2-3; 10 bases are a match to TRBD2. V shed 3 bases and J 3 bases; nucleotides not matched to a gene: 6. This CDR3 spans 15 amino acids. Germline V gene data show CDR1 as DFQATT and CDR2 as SNEGSKA (reference sequence). The CDR3 nucleotides are TGCAGTGCTAGTATGGCTAGCGGGAGAACAGATACGCAGTATTTT. As protein: CSASMASGRTDTQYF.

The chain recombines TRBV6-5 with TRBJ2-5; 7 bases are a match to TRBD1. Germline assignment: CDR1 MNHEY and CDR2 SVGAGI. V trimming: 6 bases; J trimming: 1 base; junction bases outside the gene matches: 8. This CDR3 spans 15 amino acids. CDR3 protein: CASRDTGTVQETQYF. The CDR3 region has the DNA TGTGCCAGCAGGGATACCGGGACAGTCCAAGAGACCCAGTACTTC.

This chain connects TRBV11-2 to TRBJ1-2, with 7 nucleotides matching TRBD1. Losses at the gene ends were 5 bases for V and 8 bases for J; bases not matched to a gene: 14. Germline V lookup: CDR1 SGHAT, CDR2 FQNNGV. This CDR3 region has 15 residues. CDR3 sequence reads: CASSATGISSEGYTF. The DNA of the CDR3 is TGTGCCAGCAGCGCGACAGGGATCTCCTCGGAGGGCTACACCTTC.

This clone showed up just once. The chain employs TRBV5-8 and TRBJ1-1; no clear D gene. The germline gives CDR1 SGHTS, CDR2 YDEGEE. Trimming took off 0 bases at V and 8 bases at J, with 8 bases between the two ends. This CDR3 region has 12 residues. The CDR3 reads CASSLDVSEAFF. The DNA of the CDR3 is TGTGCCAGCAGCTTGGACGTAAGCGAAGCTTTCTTT. Together with reference TRBV5-8 and TRBJ1-1, the CDR3 gives the full variable domain: EAGVTQSPTHLIKTRGQQATLRCSPISGHTSVYWYQQALGLGLQFLLWYDEGEERNRGNFPPRFSGRQFPNYSSELNVNALELEDSALYLCASSLDVSEAFFGQGTRLTVV.

V gene TRBV7-2 combines with J gene TRBJ1-5; 9 bases are a match to TRBD1. Looked up from germline, CDR1 is SGHTA and CDR2 is FQGNSA. V gave up 0 bases and J gave up 3 bases; unmatched junction bases: 6. The CDR3 has 17 amino acids. The CDR3 sequence is CASSLASGTGLNQPQHF. Written as DNA, the CDR3 is TGTGCCAGCAGCTTAGCCTCCGGGACAGGGCTCAATCAGCCCCAGCATTTT.

The J gene is TRBJ1-2, the V gene TRBV29-1, with 9 bases lining up with TRBD1. The germline V gene has CDR1 SQVTM and CDR2 ANQGSEA. The CDR3 length is 13 residues. V was clipped by 5 bases and J by 4 bases; unmatched bases: 5. Written as DNA, the CDR3 is TGCAGCGTTAGGGACAGGGCTCTCTATGGCTACACCTTC. It specifies CSVRDRALYGYTF.